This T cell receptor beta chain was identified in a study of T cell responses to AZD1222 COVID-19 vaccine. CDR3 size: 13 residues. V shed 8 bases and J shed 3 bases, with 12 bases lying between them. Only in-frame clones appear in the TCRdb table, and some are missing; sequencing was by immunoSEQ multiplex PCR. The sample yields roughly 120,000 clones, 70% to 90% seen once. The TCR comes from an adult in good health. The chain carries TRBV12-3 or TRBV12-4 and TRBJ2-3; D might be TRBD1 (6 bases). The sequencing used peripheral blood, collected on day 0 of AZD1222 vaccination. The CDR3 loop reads CASGLGGTDTQYF. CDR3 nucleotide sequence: TGTGCCAGCGGCTTAGGGGGAACAGATACGCAGTATTTT.